A single sample gave rise to the 11 T cell receptor beta chains below, sequenced in a study of cytomegalovirus exposure and HLA in healthy donors. PCR employed 60 Vbeta and 13 Jbeta primers. The repertoire was sequenced with immunoSEQ multiplex PCR; TCRdb's copy has only in-frame clones and lacks some. The repertoire holds around 160,000 clones, 79% seen once, with about 6.9% in the top ten. Input material: PBMCs. These receptors were obtained from a woman aged 40-49 years in good health and CMV-seropositive.

The chain joins TRBV23-1 to TRBJ2-4; maybe TRBD1 (6 bases). TRBV23-1 is assigned to the ORF class and has an uncertain function. The CDR3 is 18 amino acids. The germline V and J ends were trimmed by 4 bases and 0 bases, with 19 bases remaining between them. Written as DNA, the CDR3 is TGCGCCAGCAGTCCTCCGGAGAAGGGGGAAATAGCCAAAAACATTCAGTACTTC. Encoded protein: CASSPPEKGEIAKNIQYF.

The V call is TRBV9, the J call TRBJ2-2; D is possibly TRBD2 (6 bases). Germline V CDR1 and CDR2: SGDLS, YYNGEE. V lost 3 bases and J lost 2, with 8 bases in between. CDR3 size: 14 residues. CDR3 loop: CASSALANTGELFF. In DNA form, the CDR3 reads TGTGCCAGCAGCGCACTAGCAAACACCGGGGAGCTGTTTTTT.

Remarks on this clone: Other DNA sequences in this sample translate to the same CDR3. V is TRBV2 and J is TRBJ2-7; 8 nucleotides match TRBD1. After removal of 6 bases from V and 0 bases from J, the junction contained 4 bases not matched to a gene. Per the germline V gene, CDR1 is SNHLY and CDR2 is FYNNEI. The CDR3 is made up of 14 amino acids. The CDR3 sequence: CASSETGGSYEQYF. In DNA, the CDR3 is TGTGCCAGCAGCGAAACAGGGGGCTCCTACGAGCAGTACTTC.

This chain uses TRBV7-2 with TRBJ2-1, with 10 positions matching TRBD2. Germline V gene lookup returns CDR1 SGHTA and CDR2 FQGNSA. The V gene end was trimmed by 6 bases and the J gene end by 4 bases; junction bases not matched to a gene: 6. The CDR3 is 15 residues long. The CDR3 DNA reads TGTGCCAGCAGACCGGGACTAGCGCCTTACAATGAGCAGTTCTTC. This encodes CASRPGLAPYNEQFF.

The CDR3 reads CASSQSSSGDTQYF. Written as DNA, the CDR3 is TGCGCCAGCAGCCAGAGTAGTTCGGGGGATACGCAGTATTTT. The gene calls are TRBV4-1 and TRBJ2-3, with D tentatively TRBD2 (5 bases). Germline assignment: CDR1 MGHRA and CDR2 YSYEKL. The CDR3 sequence is 14 residues long. Deletions cut 3 bases from V and 6 bases from J, with 13 bases between.

The chain combines TRBV6-6 with TRBJ2-5; D is possibly TRBD1 (5 bases). In germline, CDR1 is MNHNY, CDR2 SVGAGI (reference sequence). CDR3 length: 12 amino acids. V lost 8 bases, J lost 5 bases, and 12 bases lay in between. CDR3 DNA: TGTGCCAGCTCAGCAGGGTGGGAGACCCAGTACTTC. Residues: CASSAGWETQYF.

A single count supports this clone. The rearrangement links TRBV6-1 to TRBJ2-3, with D perhaps TRBD2 (5 bases). The CDR3 is 13 residues long. V gave up 2 bases and J gave up 5 bases, with 8 bases separating them. Germline V gives CDR1 MNHNS, CDR2 SASEGT. CDR3 DNA: TGTGCCAGCAGTGAACTACGGGGAGATACGCAGTATTTT. Protein: CASSELRGDTQYF.

The chain couples TRBV7-3 to TRBJ1-1, with 7 bases aligning to TRBD1. The CDR3 is made up of 14 amino acids. Germline V CDR1 and CDR2: SGHTA, FQGTGA. V dropped 2 bases and J dropped 5; count of bases not matched to a gene: 5. CDR3 protein: CASSLEGGRTEAFF. The CDR3 coding sequence is TGTGCCAGCAGCTTAGAAGGGGGCCGAACTGAAGCTTTCTTT.

The table lists this clone with a count of one. The chain couples TRBV5-1 to TRBJ1-4; D gene uncertain. The germline V and J ends were trimmed by 2 bases and 4 bases, with 6 bases remaining between them. This CDR3 region has 13 residues. Germline CDR1 SGHRS, CDR2 YFSETQ. This CDR3 is CASSLAINEKLFF. The DNA for the CDR3 is TGCGCCAGCAGCTTAGCCATTAATGAAAAACTGTTTTTT.

This clone was detected a few times. This chain joins TRBV7-3 and TRBJ2-3; TRBD2 matches 11 bases. Trimming cost V 5 bases and J 5 bases; bases outside gene matches: 9. The germline V gene encodes CDR1 SGHTA and CDR2 FQGTGA. CDR3 length: 16 amino acids. The CDR3 region has the DNA TGTGCCAGCAGCCCGGTAGCGGGGGGGCAGCTAGATACGCAGTATTTT. It yields the protein CASSPVAGGQLDTQYF.

The V call is TRBV29-1, the J call TRBJ2-7; 7 bases align to TRBD2. Trimming at V came to 4 bases and at J to 4 bases, leaving 1 base not matched to a gene. Germline V gene data show CDR1 as SQVTM and CDR2 as ANQGSEA. The CDR3 extends over 11 amino acids. CDR3 bases: TGCAGCGTTGGGGAGGGATACGAGCAGTACTTC. It encodes CSVGEGYEQYF.